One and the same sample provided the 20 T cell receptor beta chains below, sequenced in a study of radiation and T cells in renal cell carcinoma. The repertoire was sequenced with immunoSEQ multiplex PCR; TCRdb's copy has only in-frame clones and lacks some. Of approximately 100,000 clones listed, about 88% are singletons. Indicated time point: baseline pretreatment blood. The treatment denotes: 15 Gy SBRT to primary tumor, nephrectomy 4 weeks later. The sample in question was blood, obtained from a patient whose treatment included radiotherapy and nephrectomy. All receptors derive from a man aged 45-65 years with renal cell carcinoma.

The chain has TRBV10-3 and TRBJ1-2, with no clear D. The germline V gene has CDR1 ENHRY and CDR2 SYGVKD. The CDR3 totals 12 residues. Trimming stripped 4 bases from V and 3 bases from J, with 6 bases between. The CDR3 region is CAISVRDYGYTF. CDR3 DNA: TGTGCCATCAGTGTTAGGGACTATGGCTACACCTTC.

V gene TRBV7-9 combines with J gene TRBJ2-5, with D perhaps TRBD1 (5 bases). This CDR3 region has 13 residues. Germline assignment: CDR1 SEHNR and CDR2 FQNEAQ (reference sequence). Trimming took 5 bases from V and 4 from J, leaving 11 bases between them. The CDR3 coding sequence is TGTGCCAGCAGCCGAGGACACGGAGAGACCCAGTACTTC. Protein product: CASSRGHGETQYF.

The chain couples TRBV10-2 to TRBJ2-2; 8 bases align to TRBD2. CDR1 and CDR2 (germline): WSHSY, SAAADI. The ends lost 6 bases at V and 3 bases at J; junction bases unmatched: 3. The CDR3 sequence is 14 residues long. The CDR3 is CASRVAGYTGELFF. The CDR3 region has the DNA TGCGCCAGCAGGGTAGCGGGATACACCGGGGAGCTGTTTTTT.

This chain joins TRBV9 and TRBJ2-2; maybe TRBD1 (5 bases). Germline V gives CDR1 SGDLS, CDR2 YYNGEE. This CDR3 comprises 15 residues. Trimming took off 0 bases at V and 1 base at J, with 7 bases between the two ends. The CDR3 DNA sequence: TGTGCCAGCAGCGTAGGACAGAGGAACACCGGGGAGCTGTTTTTT. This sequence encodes CASSVGQRNTGELFF.

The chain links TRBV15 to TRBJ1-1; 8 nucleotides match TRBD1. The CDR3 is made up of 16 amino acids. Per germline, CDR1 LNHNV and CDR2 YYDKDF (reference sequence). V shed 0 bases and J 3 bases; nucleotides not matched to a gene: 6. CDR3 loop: CATSRDPKDRDTEAFF. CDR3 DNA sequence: TGTGCCACCAGCAGAGATCCCAAGGACAGGGACACTGAAGCTTTCTTT.

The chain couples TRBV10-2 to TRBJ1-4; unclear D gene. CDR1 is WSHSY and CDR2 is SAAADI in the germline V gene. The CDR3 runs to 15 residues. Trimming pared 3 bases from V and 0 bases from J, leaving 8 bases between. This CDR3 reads CASSETDATNEKLFF. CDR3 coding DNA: TGCGCCAGCAGTGAAACAGATGCAACTAATGAAAAACTGTTTTTT.

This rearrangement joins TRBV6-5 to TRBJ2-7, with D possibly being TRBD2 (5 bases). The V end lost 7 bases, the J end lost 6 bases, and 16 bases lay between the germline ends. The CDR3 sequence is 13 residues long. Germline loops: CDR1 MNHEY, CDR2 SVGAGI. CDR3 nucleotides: TGTGCCAGCACCACGCTGGCTCGGGGCGAGCAGTACTTC. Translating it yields CASTTLARGEQYF.

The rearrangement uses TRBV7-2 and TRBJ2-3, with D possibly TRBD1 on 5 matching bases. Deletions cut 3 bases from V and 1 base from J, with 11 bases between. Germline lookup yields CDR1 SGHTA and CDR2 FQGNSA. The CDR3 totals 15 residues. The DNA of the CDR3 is TGTGCCAGCAGCTTTGGGGCCCTAGGCACAGATACGCAGTATTTT. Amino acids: CASSFGALGTDTQYF.

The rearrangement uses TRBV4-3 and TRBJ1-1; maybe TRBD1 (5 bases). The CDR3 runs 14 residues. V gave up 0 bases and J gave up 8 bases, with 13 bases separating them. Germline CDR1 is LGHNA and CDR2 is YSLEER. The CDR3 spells CASSQDPTGLEAFF. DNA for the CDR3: TGCGCCAGCAGCCAAGATCCTACAGGCCTGGAAGCTTTCTTT.

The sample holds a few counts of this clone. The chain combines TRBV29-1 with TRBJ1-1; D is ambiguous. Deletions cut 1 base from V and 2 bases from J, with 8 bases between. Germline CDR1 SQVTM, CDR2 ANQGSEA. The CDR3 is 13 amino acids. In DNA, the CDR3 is TGCAGCGTTGAAGGGCAGGAAAACACTGAAGCTTTCTTT. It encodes CSVEGQENTEAFF. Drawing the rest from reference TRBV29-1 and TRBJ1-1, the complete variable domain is SAVISQKPSRDICQRGTSLTIQCQVDSQVTMMFWYRQQPGQSLTLIATANQGSEATYESGFVIDKFPISRPNLTFSTLTVSNMSPEDSSIYLCSVEGQENTEAFFGQGTRLTVV.

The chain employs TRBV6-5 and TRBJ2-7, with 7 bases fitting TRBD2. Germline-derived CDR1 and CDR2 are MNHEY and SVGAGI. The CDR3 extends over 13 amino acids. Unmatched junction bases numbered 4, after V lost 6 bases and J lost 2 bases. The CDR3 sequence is CASRREEAYEQYF. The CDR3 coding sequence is TGTGCCAGCAGACGGGAGGAGGCCTACGAGCAGTACTTC.

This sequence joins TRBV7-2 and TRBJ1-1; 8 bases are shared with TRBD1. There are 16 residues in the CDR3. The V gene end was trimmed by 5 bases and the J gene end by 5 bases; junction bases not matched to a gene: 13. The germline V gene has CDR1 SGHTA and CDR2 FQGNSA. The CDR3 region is CASSRPPGQGGTEAFF. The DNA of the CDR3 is TGTGCCAGCAGCCGGCCCCCAGGACAGGGAGGAACTGAAGCTTTCTTT.

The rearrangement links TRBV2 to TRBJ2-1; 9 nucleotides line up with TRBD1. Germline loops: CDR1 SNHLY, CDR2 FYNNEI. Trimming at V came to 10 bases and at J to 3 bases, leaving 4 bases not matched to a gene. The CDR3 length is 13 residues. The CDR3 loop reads CAITGGDYNEQFF. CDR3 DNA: TGTGCCATCACAGGGGGCGACTACAATGAGCAGTTCTTC.

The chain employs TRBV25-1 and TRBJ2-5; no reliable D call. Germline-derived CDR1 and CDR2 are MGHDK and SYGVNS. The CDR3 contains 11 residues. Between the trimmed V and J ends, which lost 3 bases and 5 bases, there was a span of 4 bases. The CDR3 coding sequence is TGTGCCAGCAGTGAGACGGAGACCCAGTACTTC. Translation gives CASSETETQYF.

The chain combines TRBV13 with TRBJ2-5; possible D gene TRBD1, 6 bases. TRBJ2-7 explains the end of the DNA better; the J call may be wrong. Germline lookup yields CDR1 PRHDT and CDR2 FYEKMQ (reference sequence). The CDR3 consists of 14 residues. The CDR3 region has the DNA TGTGCCAGCAGCCCCAGGACAGCCTCCTACGAGCAGTACTTC. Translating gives CASSPRTASYEQYF.

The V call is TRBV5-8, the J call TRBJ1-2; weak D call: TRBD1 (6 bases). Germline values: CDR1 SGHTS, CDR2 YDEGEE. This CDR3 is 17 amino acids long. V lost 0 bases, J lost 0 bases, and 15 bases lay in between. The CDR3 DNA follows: TGTGCCAGCAGCTTGGCGGGACATAGCGCTTCTAACTATGGCTACACCTTC. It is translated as CASSLAGHSASNYGYTF.

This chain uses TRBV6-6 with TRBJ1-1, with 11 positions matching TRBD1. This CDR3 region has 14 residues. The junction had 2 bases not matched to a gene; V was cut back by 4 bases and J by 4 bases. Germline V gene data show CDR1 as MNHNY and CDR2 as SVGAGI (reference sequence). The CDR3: CASSSGTGGTEAFF. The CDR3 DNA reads TGTGCCAGCAGTTCCGGGACAGGGGGCACTGAAGCTTTCTTT.

The chain's CDR3 is CASSYSRQYEQYF. The CDR3 DNA reads TGTGCCAGCAGTTACTCACGACAGTACGAGCAGTACTTC. This chain links TRBV6-5 with TRBJ2-5, with D possibly being TRBD1 (5 bases). The DNA end is more similar to TRBJ2-7, so the J call may be wrong. Germline V gene lookup returns CDR1 MNHEY and CDR2 SVGAGI. The CDR3 sequence is 13 residues long.

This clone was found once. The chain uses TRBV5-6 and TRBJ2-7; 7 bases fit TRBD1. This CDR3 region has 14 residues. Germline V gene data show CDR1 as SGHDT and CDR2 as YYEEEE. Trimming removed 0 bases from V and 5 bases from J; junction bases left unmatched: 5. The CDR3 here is CASSLEQGLDEQYF. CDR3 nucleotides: TGTGCCAGCAGCTTGGAACAGGGGCTCGACGAGCAGTACTTC.

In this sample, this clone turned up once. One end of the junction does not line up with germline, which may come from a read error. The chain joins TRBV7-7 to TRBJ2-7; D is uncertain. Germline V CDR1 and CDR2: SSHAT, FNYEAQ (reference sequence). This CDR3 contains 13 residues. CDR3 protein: CASSLDLGNEQHF. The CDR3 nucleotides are TGTGCTAGCAGCTTAGACCTCGGCAACGAGCAGCACTTC.